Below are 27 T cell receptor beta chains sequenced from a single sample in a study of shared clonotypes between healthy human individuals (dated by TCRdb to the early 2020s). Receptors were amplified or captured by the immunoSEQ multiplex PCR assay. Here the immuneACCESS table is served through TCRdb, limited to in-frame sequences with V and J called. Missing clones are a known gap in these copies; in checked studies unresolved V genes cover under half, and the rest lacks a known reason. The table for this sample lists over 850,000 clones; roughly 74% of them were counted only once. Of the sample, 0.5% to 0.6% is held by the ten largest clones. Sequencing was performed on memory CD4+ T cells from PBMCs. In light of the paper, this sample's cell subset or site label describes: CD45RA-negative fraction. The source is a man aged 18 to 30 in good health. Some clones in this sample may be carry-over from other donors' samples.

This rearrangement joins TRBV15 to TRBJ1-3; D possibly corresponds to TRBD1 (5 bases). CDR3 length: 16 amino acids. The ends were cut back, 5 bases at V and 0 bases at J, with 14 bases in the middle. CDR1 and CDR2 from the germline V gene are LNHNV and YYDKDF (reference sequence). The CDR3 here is CATSRGAIGSGNTIYF. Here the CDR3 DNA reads TGTGCCACCAGCCGTGGGGCTATCGGCTCTGGAAACACCATATATTTT. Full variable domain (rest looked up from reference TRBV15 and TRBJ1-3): DAMVIQNPRYQVTQFGKPVTLSCSQTLNHNVMYWYQQKSSQAPKLLFHYYDKDFNNEADTPDNFQSRRPNTSFCFLDIRSPGLGDTAMYLCATSRGAIGSGNTIYFGEGSWLTVV.

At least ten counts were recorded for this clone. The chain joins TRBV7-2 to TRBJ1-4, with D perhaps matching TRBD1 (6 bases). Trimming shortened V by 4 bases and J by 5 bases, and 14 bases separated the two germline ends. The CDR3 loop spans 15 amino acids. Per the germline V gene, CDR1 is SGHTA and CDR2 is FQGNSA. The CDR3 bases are TGTGCCAGCAGCTACGGGGGCGCGATGAATGAAAAACTGTTTTTT. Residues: CASSYGGAMNEKLFF.

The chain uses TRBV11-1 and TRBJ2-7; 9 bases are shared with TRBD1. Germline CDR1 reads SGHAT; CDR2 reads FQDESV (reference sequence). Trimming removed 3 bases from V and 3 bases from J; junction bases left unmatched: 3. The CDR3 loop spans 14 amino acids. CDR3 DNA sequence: TGTGCCAGCAGCTTCCGGGACAGGGTCTACGAGCAGTACTTC. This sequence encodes CASSFRDRVYEQYF.

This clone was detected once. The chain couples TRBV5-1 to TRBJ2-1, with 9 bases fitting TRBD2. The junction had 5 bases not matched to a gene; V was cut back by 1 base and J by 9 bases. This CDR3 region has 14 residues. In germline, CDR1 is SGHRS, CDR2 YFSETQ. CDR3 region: CASSLRLAGFEQFF. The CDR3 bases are TGCGCCAGCAGCTTGAGGCTAGCGGGATTTGAGCAGTTCTTC.

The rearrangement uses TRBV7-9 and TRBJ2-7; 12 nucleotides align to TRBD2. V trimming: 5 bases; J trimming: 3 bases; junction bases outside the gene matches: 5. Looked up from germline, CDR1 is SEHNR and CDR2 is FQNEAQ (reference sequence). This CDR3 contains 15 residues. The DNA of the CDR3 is TGTGCCAGCAGCGGAGGGACTAGCGGGTTCTACGAGCAGTACTTC. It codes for CASSGGTSGFYEQYF.

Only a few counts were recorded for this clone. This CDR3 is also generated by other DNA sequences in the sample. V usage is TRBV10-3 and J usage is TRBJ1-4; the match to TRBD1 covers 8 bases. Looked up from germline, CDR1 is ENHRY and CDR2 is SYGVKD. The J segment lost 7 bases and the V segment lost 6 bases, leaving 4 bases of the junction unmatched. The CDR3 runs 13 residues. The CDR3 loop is CAIRDREVEKLFF. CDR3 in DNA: TGTGCCATCAGGGACAGGGAGGTTGAAAAACTGTTTTTT.

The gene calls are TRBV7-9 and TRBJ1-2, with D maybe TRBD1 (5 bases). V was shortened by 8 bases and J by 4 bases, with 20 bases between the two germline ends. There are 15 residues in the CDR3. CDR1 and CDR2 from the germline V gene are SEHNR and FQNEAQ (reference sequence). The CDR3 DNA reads TGTGCCAGCGCACCTGCCCCAGGGTTTTTCTATGGCTACACCTTC. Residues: CASAPAPGFFYGYTF.

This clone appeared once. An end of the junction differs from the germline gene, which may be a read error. The chain's CDR3 is CANSGGLALWDEQFF. The CDR3 nucleotides are TGTGCCAACAGCGGGGGACTAGCCCTTTGGGATGAGCAGTTCTTC. This chain links TRBV11-3 with TRBJ2-1; the match to TRBD2 covers 9 bases. Germline loops: CDR1 SGHNT, CDR2 YENEEA. The CDR3 has 15 amino acids.

In DNA form, the CDR3 reads TGTGCCAGCAGCCCCAACGATCATACGGACACTGAAGCTTTCTTT. This encodes CASSPNDHTDTEAFF. The chain combines TRBV7-2 with TRBJ1-1; D call uncertain. The V end was cut by 5 bases, the J end by 3 bases, with 16 bases between. Per germline, CDR1 SGHTA and CDR2 FQGNSA. This CDR3 has 15 amino acids.

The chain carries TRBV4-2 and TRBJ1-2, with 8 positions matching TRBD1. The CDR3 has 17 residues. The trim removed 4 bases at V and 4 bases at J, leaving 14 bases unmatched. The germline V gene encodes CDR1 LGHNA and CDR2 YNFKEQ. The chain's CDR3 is CASSPGVGRGQGYGYTF. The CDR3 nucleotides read TGTGCCAGCAGCCCGGGAGTTGGCAGGGGGCAGGGCTATGGCTACACCTTC.

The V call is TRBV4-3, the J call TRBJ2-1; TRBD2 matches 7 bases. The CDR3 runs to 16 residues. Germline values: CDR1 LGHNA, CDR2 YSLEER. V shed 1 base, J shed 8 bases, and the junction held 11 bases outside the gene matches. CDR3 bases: TGCGCCAGCAGCCAAGGGGAGCGGGATAATGTGGATGAGCAGTTCTTC. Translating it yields CASSQGERDNVDEQFF.

CDR3 region: CASSLQDLGGEKLFF. The CDR3, as DNA: TGTGCCAGTAGTCTCCAAGACCTGGGTGGTGAAAAACTGTTTTTT. The gene calls are TRBV19 and TRBJ1-4; D is ambiguous. Per germline, CDR1 LNHDA and CDR2 SQIVND (reference sequence). Trimming stripped 5 bases from V and 7 bases from J, with 17 bases between. The CDR3 consists of 15 residues.

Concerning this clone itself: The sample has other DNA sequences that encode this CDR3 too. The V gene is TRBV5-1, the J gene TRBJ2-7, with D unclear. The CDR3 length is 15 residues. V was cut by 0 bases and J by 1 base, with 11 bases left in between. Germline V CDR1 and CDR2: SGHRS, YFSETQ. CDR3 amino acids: CASSLGSGPSYEQYF. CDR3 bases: TGCGCCAGCAGCTTGGGCTCCGGGCCATCCTACGAGCAGTACTTC.

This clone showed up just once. The CDR3 loop is CASSQRGEEAFF. The CDR3 DNA reads as TGTGCCAGCAGTCAACGGGGGGAGGAAGCTTTCTTT. The chain joins TRBV6-5 to TRBJ1-1; D perhaps matches TRBD1 (5 bases). Trimming left V 5 bases short and J 8 bases short, with 12 bases between. Germline V gene lookup returns CDR1 MNHEY and CDR2 SVGAGI. The CDR3 consists of 12 residues.

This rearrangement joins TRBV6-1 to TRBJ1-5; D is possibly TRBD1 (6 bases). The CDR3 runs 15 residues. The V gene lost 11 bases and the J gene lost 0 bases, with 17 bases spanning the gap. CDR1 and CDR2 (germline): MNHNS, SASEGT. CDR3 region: CAVTYGQNSNQPQHF. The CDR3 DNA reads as TGTGCCGTAACTTATGGACAGAATAGCAATCAGCCCCAGCATTTT.

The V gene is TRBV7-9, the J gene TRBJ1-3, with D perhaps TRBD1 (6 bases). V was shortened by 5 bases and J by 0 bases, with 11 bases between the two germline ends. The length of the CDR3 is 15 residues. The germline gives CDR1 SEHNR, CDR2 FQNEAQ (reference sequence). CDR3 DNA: TGTGCCAGCAGCCGACAGGCCATCTCTGGAAACACCATATATTTT. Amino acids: CASSRQAISGNTIYF. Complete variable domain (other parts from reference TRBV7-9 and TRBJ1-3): DTGVSQNPRHKITKRGQNVTFRCDPISEHNRLYWYRQTLGQGPEFLTYFQNEAQLEKSRLLSDRFSAERPKGSFSTLEIQRTEQGDSAMYLCASSRQAISGNTIYFGEGSWLTVV.

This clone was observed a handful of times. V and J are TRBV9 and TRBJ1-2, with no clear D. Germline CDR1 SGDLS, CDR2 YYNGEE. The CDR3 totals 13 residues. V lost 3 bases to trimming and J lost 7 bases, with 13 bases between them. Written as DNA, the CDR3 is TGTGCCAGCAGCGAAGATTATGGAGGTGGCTACACCTTC. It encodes CASSEDYGGGYTF.

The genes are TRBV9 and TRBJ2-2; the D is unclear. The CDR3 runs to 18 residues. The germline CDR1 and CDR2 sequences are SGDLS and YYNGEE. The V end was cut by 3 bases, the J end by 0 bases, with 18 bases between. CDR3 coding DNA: TGTGCCAGCAGCGGGGCCAGGTCTCCCTTCCCGAACACCGGGGAGCTGTTTTTT. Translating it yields CASSGARSPFPNTGELFF.

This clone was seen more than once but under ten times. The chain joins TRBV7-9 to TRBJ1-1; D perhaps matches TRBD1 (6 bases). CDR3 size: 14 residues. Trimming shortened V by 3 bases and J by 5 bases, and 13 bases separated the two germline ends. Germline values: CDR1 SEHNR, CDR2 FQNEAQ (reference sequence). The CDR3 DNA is TGTGCCAGCAGCTTTTCAGGGGTAAGGACTGAAGCTTTCTTT. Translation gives CASSFSGVRTEAFF.

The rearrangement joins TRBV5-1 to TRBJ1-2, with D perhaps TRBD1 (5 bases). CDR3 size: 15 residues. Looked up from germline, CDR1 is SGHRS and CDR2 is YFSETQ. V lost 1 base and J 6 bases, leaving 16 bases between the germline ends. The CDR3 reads CASSLRPGGRDGYTF. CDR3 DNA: TGCGCCAGCAGCTTGCGTCCCGGGGGAAGGGATGGCTACACCTTC. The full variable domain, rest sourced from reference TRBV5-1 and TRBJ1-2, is KAGVTQTPRYLIKTRGQQVTLSCSPISGHRSVSWYQQTPGQGLQFLFEYFSETQRNKGNFPGRFSGRQFSNSRSEMNVSTLELGDSALYLCASSLRPGGRDGYTFGSGTRLTVV.

CDR3 residues: CASSSRYERANTGELFF. The CDR3 nucleotides are TGTGCCAGCAGCTCCCGATATGAGAGGGCCAACACCGGGGAGCTGTTTTTT. V is TRBV11-2 and J is TRBJ2-2; TRBD2 might be the D (5 bases). CDR1 SGHAT and CDR2 FQNNGV come from the germline V gene. This CDR3 comprises 17 residues. With 4 bases removed from V and 2 bases from J, the gap between germline ends came to 17 bases.

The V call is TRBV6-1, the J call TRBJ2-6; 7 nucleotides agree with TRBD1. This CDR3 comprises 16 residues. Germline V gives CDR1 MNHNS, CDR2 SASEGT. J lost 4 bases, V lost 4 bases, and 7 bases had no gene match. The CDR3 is CASSGQQGPGANVLTF. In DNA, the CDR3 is TGTGCCAGCAGTGGCCAACAGGGGCCCGGGGCCAACGTCCTGACTTTC.

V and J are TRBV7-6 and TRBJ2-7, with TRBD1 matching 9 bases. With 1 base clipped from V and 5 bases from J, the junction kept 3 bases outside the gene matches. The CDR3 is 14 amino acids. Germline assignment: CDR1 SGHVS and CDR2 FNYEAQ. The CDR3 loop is CASSLVGQGNEQYF. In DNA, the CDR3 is TGTGCCAGCAGCTTAGTGGGACAGGGCAACGAGCAGTACTTC.

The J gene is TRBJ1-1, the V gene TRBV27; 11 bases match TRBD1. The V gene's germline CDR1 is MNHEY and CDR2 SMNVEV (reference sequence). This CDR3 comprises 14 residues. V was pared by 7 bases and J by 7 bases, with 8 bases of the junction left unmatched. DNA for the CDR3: TGTGCCAGCATCATGGACAGGGGGCGCGGTGAAGCTTTCTTT. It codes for CASIMDRGRGEAFF.

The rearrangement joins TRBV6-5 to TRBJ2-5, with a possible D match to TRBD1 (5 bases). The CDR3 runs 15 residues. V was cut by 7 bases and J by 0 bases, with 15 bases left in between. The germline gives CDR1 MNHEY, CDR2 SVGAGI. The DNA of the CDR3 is TGTGCCAGCACACCGCAGGGCCTGTACCAAGAGACCCAGTACTTC. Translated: CASTPQGLYQETQYF.

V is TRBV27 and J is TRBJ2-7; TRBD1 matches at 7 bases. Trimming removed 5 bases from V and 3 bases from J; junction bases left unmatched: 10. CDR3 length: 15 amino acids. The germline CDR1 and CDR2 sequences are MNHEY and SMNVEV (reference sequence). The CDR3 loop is CASSVTGQLFYEQYF. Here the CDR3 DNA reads TGTGCCAGCAGTGTAACGGGACAGCTCTTCTACGAGCAGTACTTC.

The CDR3 reads CASSLGLAGYNEQFF. The CDR3 nucleotides read TGTGCCAGCAGCTTGGGACTAGCGGGGTACAATGAGCAGTTCTTC. The chain recombines TRBV5-4 with TRBJ2-1; 11 bases fit TRBD2. The CDR3 is 15 amino acids. V dropped 0 bases and J dropped 4; count of bases not matched to a gene: 0. Germline CDR1 reads SGHNT; CDR2 reads YYREEE (reference sequence).